These 25 T cell receptor beta chains share one sample of origin, sequenced in a study of cytomegalovirus exposure and HLA in healthy donors. The PCR employed 60 Vbeta primers together with 13 Jbeta primers. Produced via immunoSEQ multiplex PCR; TCRdb's table is partial and in-frame only. In the table there are under 150,000 clones, 65% to 85% of which are singletons. Specimen: PBMCs. Every receptor here comes from a boy aged 5-17 years in good health and CMV-seronegative.

This chain uses TRBV7-2 with TRBJ1-5; D call uncertain. Germline V CDR1 and CDR2: SGHTA, FQGNSA. V lost 1 base and J 0 bases, leaving 7 bases between the germline ends. The CDR3 loop spans 15 amino acids. DNA for the CDR3: TGTGCCAGCAGCTTAGGGCAATATAGCAATCAGCCCCAGCATTTT. Amino acids: CASSLGQYSNQPQHF.

With regard to this clone: The germline gene is not matched at one end of the junction; a read error may be the cause. This chain links TRBV7-9 with TRBJ2-7, with a weak D call TRBD2 (6 bases). Germline V gene lookup returns CDR1 SEHNR and CDR2 FQNEAQ (reference sequence). The CDR3 has 16 residues. CDR3 in DNA: TGTTCCAGCAGCTTAGATACGGCGGGGCCCCCCTACGAGCAGTACTTC. Protein sequence: CSSSLDTAGPPYEQYF.

The chain is built from TRBV20-1 and TRBJ2-3; D remains unclear. There are 11 residues in the CDR3. The V end lost 4 bases, the J end lost 6 bases, and 8 bases lay between the germline ends. In germline, CDR1 is DFQATT, CDR2 SNEGSKA (reference sequence). The CDR3 nucleotides read TGCAGTGCTAATAGCATGGATACGCAGTATTTT. Translation gives CSANSMDTQYF.

This clone was observed a handful of times. The J gene is TRBJ2-2, the V gene TRBV5-8; TRBD1 agrees at 9 bases. Losses at the gene ends were 5 bases for V and 7 bases for J; bases not matched to a gene: 9. Germline V gene sequence: CDR1 SGHTS, CDR2 YDEGEE. This CDR3 is 15 amino acids long. CDR3 nucleotides: TGTGCCAGCAGTCCGACAGGGGGTTTCATCGGGGAGCTGTTTTTT. Protein sequence: CASSPTGGFIGELFF.

The rearrangement joins TRBV19 to TRBJ1-5; 7 bases map to TRBD1. In germline, CDR1 is LNHDA, CDR2 SQIVND (reference sequence). The CDR3 contains 16 residues. J gave up 4 bases and V 4 bases, and 10 bases lay outside the gene matches. Written as DNA, the CDR3 is TGTGCCAGTAGTACCCCCCGGCAGGGGGGTAATCAGCCCCAGCATTTT. This gives the protein CASSTPRQGGNQPQHF.

The V call is TRBV5-1, the J call TRBJ2-3; D ambiguous. The length of the CDR3 is 13 residues. Trimming took 1 base from V and 4 from J, leaving 7 bases between them. Germline V gene sequence: CDR1 SGHRS, CDR2 YFSETQ. In DNA, the CDR3 is TGCGCCAGCAGCTTGCAATCCCCAGATACGCAGTATTTT. Translation gives CASSLQSPDTQYF.

DNA for the CDR3: TGCGCCAGCAGCTTGGGGTGGGGACAGGGCTATGGCTACACCTTC. Translated, it gives CASSLGWGQGYGYTF. The V and J genes are TRBV5-1 and TRBJ1-2; TRBD1 aligns across 9 bases. The length of the CDR3 is 15 residues. Looked up from germline, CDR1 is SGHRS and CDR2 is YFSETQ. After removal of 0 bases from V and 4 bases from J, the junction contained 4 bases not matched to a gene. The full variable domain, in which reference TRBV5-1 and TRBJ1-2 provide the parts outside the CDR3, is KAGVTQTPRYLIKTRGQQVTLSCSPISGHRSVSWYQQTPGQGLQFLFEYFSETQRNKGNFPGRFSGRQFSNSRSEMNVSTLELGDSALYLCASSLGWGQGYGYTFGSGTRLTVV.

The chain carries TRBV5-1 and TRBJ2-3, with D possibly TRBD2 on 5 matching bases. V dropped 5 bases and J dropped 3 bases, with 16 bases sitting between them. The CDR3 spans 15 residues. Germline values: CDR1 SGHRS, CDR2 YFSETQ. Here the CDR3 DNA reads TGCGCCAGCAGTTCAGACGGGGTCCAGACAGATACGCAGTATTTT. It specifies CASSSDGVQTDTQYF.

The chain is built from TRBV5-1 and TRBJ1-4; D may be TRBD1 (5 bases). Germline loops: CDR1 SGHRS, CDR2 YFSETQ. CDR3 size: 14 residues. V was shortened by 2 bases and J by 8 bases, with 13 bases between the two germline ends. CDR3 residues: CASSLGAVGEKLFF. The DNA for the CDR3 is TGCGCCAGCAGCTTAGGGGCGGTGGGCGAAAAACTGTTTTTT. The complete variable domain, with remaining parts taken from reference TRBV5-1 and TRBJ1-4, reads KAGVTQTPRYLIKTRGQQVTLSCSPISGHRSVSWYQQTPGQGLQFLFEYFSETQRNKGNFPGRFSGRQFSNSRSEMNVSTLELGDSALYLCASSLGAVGEKLFFGSGTQLSVL.

This clone was picked up one time. J is TRBJ2-2 and V is TRBV6-6, with D tentatively TRBD2 (5 bases). Trimming removed 6 bases from V and 0 bases from J, with 11 bases in between. The CDR3 is 15 residues long. CDR1 MNHNY and CDR2 SVGAGI come from the germline V gene (reference sequence). CDR3: CASSRAEANTGELFF. The CDR3 nucleotides read TGTGCCAGCAGCCGAGCGGAGGCGAACACCGGGGAGCTGTTTTTT.

The J gene is TRBJ2-3, the V gene TRBV9; the match to TRBD2 covers 8 bases. Germline values: CDR1 SGDLS, CDR2 YYNGEE. Unmatched junction bases numbered 4, after V lost 1 base and J lost 0 bases. The CDR3 is 16 amino acids. In nucleotides, the CDR3 is TGTGCCAGCAGCGTAAACCTAGCGGGCAGCACAGATACGCAGTATTTT. Translated, it gives CASSVNLAGSTDTQYF.

The chain is built from TRBV11-2 and TRBJ2-1; 14 nucleotides agree with TRBD2. Germline V CDR1 and CDR2: SGHAT, FQNNGV. CDR3 size: 16 residues. The trim removed 5 bases at V and 9 bases at J, leaving 9 bases unmatched. The CDR3 DNA follows: TGTGCCAGCAGCCCGACTAGCGGGAGGGCTAGCGGTGAGCAGTTCTTC. It translates to CASSPTSGRASGEQFF. The variable domain in full, completed from reference TRBV11-2 and TRBJ2-1, reads EAGVAQSPRYKIIEKRQSVAFWCNPISGHATLYWYQQILGQGPKLLIQFQNNGVVDDSQLPKDRFSAERLKGVDSTLKIQPAKLEDSAVYLCASSPTSGRASGEQFFGPGTRLTVL.

This chain uses TRBV5-1 with TRBJ2-7; perhaps TRBD2 as D (6 bases). V was trimmed by 3 bases and J by 2 bases, leaving 12 bases between them. CDR1 and CDR2 from the germline V gene are SGHRS and YFSETQ. This CDR3 is built from 14 residues. CDR3 region: CASSYEGLTYEQYF. The CDR3 nucleotides are TGCGCCAGCAGCTACGAGGGACTGACCTACGAGCAGTACTTC.

This clone was detected a few times. The chain joins TRBV5-1 to TRBJ2-5; D might be TRBD1 (6 bases). CDR1 and CDR2 (germline): SGHRS, YFSETQ. The V gene lost 2 bases and the J gene lost 5 bases, with 13 bases spanning the gap. The CDR3 contains 14 residues. The DNA of the CDR3 is TGCGCCAGCAGCTTAGTGGGACATCGGGAGACCCAGTACTTC. Translated: CASSLVGHRETQYF.

CDR3 in amino acids: CASSPRGEGLYEQYF. In DNA form, the CDR3 reads TGTGCCAGCAGTCCCCGGGGGGAGGGTTTGTACGAGCAGTACTTC. The chain has TRBV27 and TRBJ2-7, with 7 bases aligning to TRBD2. The trim removed 5 bases at V and 4 bases at J, leaving 11 bases unmatched. This CDR3 is built from 15 residues. In germline, CDR1 is MNHEY, CDR2 SMNVEV (reference sequence).

In this sample, this clone turned up a few times. The chain employs TRBV5-4 and TRBJ2-6; D remains ambiguous. The V and J ends lost 2 bases and 1 base respectively, with 7 bases between them. The CDR3 runs to 15 residues. CDR1 SGHNT and CDR2 YYREEE come from the germline V gene (reference sequence). The CDR3 is CASSFGVSGANVLTF. CDR3 bases: TGTGCCAGCAGCTTTGGAGTATCTGGGGCCAACGTCCTGACTTTC.

The chain joins TRBV30 to TRBJ1-5; 8 nucleotides line up with TRBD1. The CDR3 loop spans 13 amino acids. V lost 2 bases and J lost 7; bases outside the gene matches: 4. The germline gives CDR1 GTSNPN, CDR2 SVGIG (reference sequence). The CDR3 bases are TGTGCCTGGAGTTGGACAGGGAACCAGCCCCAGCATTTT. Residues: CAWSWTGNQPQHF.

The J gene is TRBJ2-2, the V gene TRBV19; 9 bases agree with TRBD2. The CDR3 contains 15 residues. Germline V gene lookup returns CDR1 LNHDA and CDR2 SQIVND (reference sequence). Germline trimming cut 5 bases from V and 6 bases from J; bases unmatched to any gene: 7. The CDR3 loop is CASSFRLAVPGELFF. CDR3 nucleotides: TGTGCCAGTAGTTTCCGACTAGCGGTCCCCGGGGAGCTGTTTTTT.

The chain is built from TRBV6-1 and TRBJ2-1, with D possibly being TRBD2 (6 bases). The CDR3 has 14 amino acids. Per the germline V gene, CDR1 is MNHNS and CDR2 is SASEGT. V lost 3 bases and J lost 10, with 16 bases in between. The chain's CDR3 is CASSEGGGVREQFF. The CDR3 bases are TGTGCCAGCAGTGAGGGGGGAGGAGTGAGGGAGCAGTTCTTC.

The rearrangement uses TRBV25-1 and TRBJ1-5; TRBD1 matches 8 bases. The V and J ends lost 4 bases and 4 bases, in that order; junction bases with no gene match: 9. The CDR3 totals 16 residues. Germline CDR1 is MGHDK and CDR2 is SYGVNS. The CDR3 here is CASSGPTGALNQPQHF. The CDR3 nucleotides are TGTGCCAGCAGTGGCCCGACAGGGGCTTTGAATCAGCCCCAGCATTTT.

The V and J genes are TRBV6-5 and TRBJ1-1; 7 bases are shared with TRBD1. Germline CDR1 MNHEY, CDR2 SVGAGI. Losses at the gene ends were 6 bases for V and 4 bases for J; bases not matched to a gene: 11. The CDR3 totals 15 residues. CDR3 region: CASSPSDRVSTEAFF. In nucleotides, the CDR3 is TGTGCCAGCAGCCCCTCCGACAGGGTCTCCACTGAAGCTTTCTTT.

The CDR3 reads CASSEERSTSPEQYF. The CDR3 DNA is TGTGCCAGCAGTGAAGAGAGGAGCACCAGCCCCGAGCAGTACTTC. This chain links TRBV2 with TRBJ2-7, with D hard to call. The CDR3 sequence is 15 residues long. Trimming took off 1 base at V and 6 bases at J, with 16 bases between the two ends. The germline CDR1 and CDR2 sequences are SNHLY and FYNNEI.

This CDR3 is CASSPRAGGVDGNTIYF. In DNA, the CDR3 is TGCGCCAGCAGCCCCCGGGCAGGGGGCGTTGATGGAAACACCATATATTTT. The rearrangement uses TRBV4-1 and TRBJ1-3; 8 bases are shared with TRBD1. The ends lost 4 bases at V and 3 bases at J; junction bases unmatched: 11. Germline V CDR1 and CDR2: MGHRA, YSYEKL. This CDR3 is 17 amino acids long.

V and J are TRBV7-2 and TRBJ1-2, with 11 bases that match TRBD1. This CDR3 contains 16 residues. The germline gives CDR1 SGHTA, CDR2 FQGNSA. V lost 5 bases to trimming and J lost 3 bases; unmatched junction nucleotides: 8. CDR3 nucleotides: TGTGCCAGCAGCGCTCATGGGACAGGGGGGGACTATGGCTACACCTTC. The encoded protein is CASSAHGTGGDYGYTF.

V gene TRBV27 combines with J gene TRBJ2-7, with 7 positions matching TRBD2. The CDR3 spans 16 residues. Losses at the gene ends were 6 bases for V and 5 bases for J; bases not matched to a gene: 16. CDR1 and CDR2 from the germline V gene are MNHEY and SMNVEV (reference sequence). The CDR3, as DNA: TGTGCCAGCAGGGTAAGGTTGGGGGAGGGCCCCCACGAGCAGTACTTC. It encodes CASRVRLGEGPHEQYF.